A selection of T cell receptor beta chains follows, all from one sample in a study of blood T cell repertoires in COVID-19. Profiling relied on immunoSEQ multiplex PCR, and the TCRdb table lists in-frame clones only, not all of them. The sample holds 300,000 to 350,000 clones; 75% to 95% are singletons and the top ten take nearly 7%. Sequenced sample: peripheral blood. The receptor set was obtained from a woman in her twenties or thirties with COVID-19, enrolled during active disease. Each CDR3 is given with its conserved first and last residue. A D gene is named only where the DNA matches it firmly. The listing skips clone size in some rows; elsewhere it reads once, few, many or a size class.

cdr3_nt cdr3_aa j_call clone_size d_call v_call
TGTGCCAGCCAAAGGAAACGTGGGGAGGAAAAACTGTTTTTT CASQRKRGEEKLFF TRBJ1-4 . . TRBV6-5
TGTGCCAGCAGCTCACAGGGGGTAGTAGACACTGAAGCTTTCTTT CASSSQGVVDTEAFF TRBJ1-1 . TRBD1 TRBV6-2/TRBV6-3
TGTGCCAGCAGGGGACTAGCGGGACGAGTCGATGAGCAGTTCTTC CASRGLAGRVDEQFF TRBJ2-1 . TRBD2 TRBV6-5
TGTGCCAGCAGCCGACGGGGGTCTACGGAGCAGTACTTC CASSRRGSTEQYF TRBJ2-7 . . TRBV11-3
TGTGCCAGCAGCGTAGAAGTTTCGAGCGGGAGGGCCGGGCACACCGGGGAGCTGTTTTTT CASSVEVSSGRAGHTGELFF TRBJ2-2 . TRBD2 TRBV9
TGTGCCAGCAGTGTGAACTTTCATGAGCAGTTCTTC CASSVNFHEQFF TRBJ2-1 . . TRBV25-1
TGTGCCAGCAGCGTCGGGTCCGCCTGGGGCTACACCTTC CASSVGSAWGYTF TRBJ1-2 . . TRBV9
TGTGCCAGTAGTATGCCCGATAGAAGTAACTATGGCTACACCTTC CASSMPDRSNYGYTF TRBJ1-2 . . TRBV19
TGTGCCAGCAGTGAGGACAGGAACGCTGGAAACACCATATATTTT CASSEDRNAGNTIYF TRBJ1-3 once TRBD1 TRBV6-4
TGTGCCAGTAGTATCGGGACAGGCTATGGCTACACCTTC CASSIGTGYGYTF TRBJ1-2 . TRBD1 TRBV19
TGTGCCAGCAGCGGAATACTAGCAGGGGGCGAGCAGTACTTC CASSGILAGGEQYF TRBJ2-7 . . TRBV9
TGTGCCAGCAGTACCCCGGCAGGCTACCACGAGCAGTACTTC CASSTPAGYHEQYF TRBJ2-7 . . TRBV27
TGTGCCAGTAGTATTGGCAGGGGGCAGGTAAATGAGCAGTTCTTC CASSIGRGQVNEQFF TRBJ2-1 . TRBD1 TRBV19
TGTGCCAGCAGTGTGGCAGGGGTAGGCCTGGCTGGGGCCAACGTCCTGACTTTC CASSVAGVGLAGANVLTF TRBJ2-6 . . TRBV2
TGCGCCAGCAGGGGAGGGCCAAGCACAGATACGCAGTATTTT CASRGGPSTDTQYF TRBJ2-3 few TRBD2 TRBV5-1
TGTGCCAGCAGCCATCGAACGGGACTAGCAAGAACAGATACGCAGTATTTT CASSHRTGLARTDTQYF TRBJ2-3 once TRBD2 TRBV3-1/TRBV3-2
TGTGCCAGCAGCTACCCTAAGGCGGGAGAGATAGATACGCAGTATTTT CASSYPKAGEIDTQYF TRBJ2-3 . TRBD2 TRBV28
TGTGCCACCAGCAGAGAATCCAACACTGGGAGTGGAAATCAGCCCCAGCATTTT CATSRESNTGSGNQPQHF TRBJ1-5 . . TRBV15
TGTGCCAGCAGCCAACAGGGGGCAATTGGAGCTTTCTTT CASSQQGAIGAFF TRBJ1-1 once TRBD1 TRBV11-2
TGTGCCAGTAAGGTAGCGGGAATCTACAATGAGCAGTTCTTC CASKVAGIYNEQFF TRBJ2-1 . TRBD2 TRBV19
TGTGCCACCGACAGGGGGCGAAGCAATGAGCAGTTCTTC CATDRGRSNEQFF TRBJ2-1 . TRBD1 TRBV7-9
TGTGCCAGCAGTGATCCCGGAGAATATTGGGAAAAACTGTTTTTT CASSDPGEYWEKLFF TRBJ1-4 . . TRBV6-1
TGCGCCAGCAGCCAAGATCGAGGCACTGAAGCTTTCTTT CASSQDRGTEAFF TRBJ1-1 . . TRBV4-3
TGTGCCTGGAGTACTCCTCAGGGGGCGATAGGTGAAAAACTGTTTTTT CAWSTPQGAIGEKLFF TRBJ1-4 . TRBD1 TRBV30
TGCGCCAGCAGACAGGACAGCTCCACTGAAGCTTTCTTT CASRQDSSTEAFF TRBJ1-1 . . TRBV10-1
TGTGCCAGCTCCACAGGGGTTGGAAACACCATATATTTT CASSTGVGNTIYF TRBJ1-3 . TRBD1 TRBV6-5
TGTGCCAGCAGCCCCTCGGGTGGGGCCCGGGAGCAGTTCTTC CASSPSGGAREQFF TRBJ2-1 . . TRBV3-1/TRBV3-2
TGTGCCAGCAGCTCCGGGGACATATACGAGCAGTACTTC CASSSGDIYEQYF TRBJ2-7 once . TRBV6-5
TGTGCCAGCAGCTTAGATCGGGGGGATCAGCCCCAGCATTTT CASSLDRGDQPQHF TRBJ1-5 once . TRBV7-9
TGTGCCAGCAGTTCAGGGAAAGAGACCCAGTACTTC CASSSGKETQYF TRBJ2-5 . . TRBV5-4
TGTGCCTGGAGTGTAAAAGCCGTTGAAAAACTGTTTTTT CAWSVKAVEKLFF TRBJ1-4 . . TRBV30
TGTGCCAGCAGTGTGGGGGCCCTGAGCACAGATACGCAGTATTTT CASSVGALSTDTQYF TRBJ2-3 . . TRBV9
TGCGCCAGCAGCCGAACACAGATGAACACTGAAGCTTTCTTT CASSRTQMNTEAFF TRBJ1-1 . . TRBV5-1
TGCGCCAGCAGCTCCCTGGAGGCCCGATATGGCTACACCTTC CASSSLEARYGYTF TRBJ1-2 . . TRBV5-1
TGCGCCAGCAGCCAAGCCCTTCCCGGGAGTTGGGGAACGGACTATGGCTACACCTTC CASSQALPGSWGTDYGYTF TRBJ1-2 . . TRBV4-3
TGTGCCAGTAGCCTGACAGGGGCGGGCTATGGCTACACCTTC CASSLTGAGYGYTF TRBJ1-2 . TRBD1 TRBV19
TGTGCCACCAGTGATTCAGGCGAGCAGTACTTC CATSDSGEQYF TRBJ2-7 . . TRBV24-1
TGTGCCAGCAGCCAACAGGAACAGCCCCAGCATTTT CASSQQEQPQHF TRBJ1-5 . . TRBV12-3/TRBV12-4
TGTGCCAGCAGCGAGGCTGGGACAGGGGGCGAGCAGTACTTC CASSEAGTGGEQYF TRBJ2-7 . TRBD1 TRBV2
TGTGCCAGCAGTCCACAGGGATACGAGCAGTACTTC CASSPQGYEQYF TRBJ2-7 . . TRBV12-3/TRBV12-4
TGTGCCAGCAGTCAGGACGGGAAAGAGACCCAGTACTTC CASSQDGKETQYF TRBJ2-5 . . TRBV2
TGTGCCAGCAGCCTTACGACAGTTTTGAACACTGAAGCTTTCTTT CASSLTTVLNTEAFF TRBJ1-1 once . TRBV6-5
TGTGCCAGCAGCCAAGTACGGACTAGCGGGGATGATACGCAGTATTTT CASSQVRTSGDDTQYF TRBJ2-3 . TRBD2 TRBV4-2
TGTGCCAGCTCACCAGGCGCGGGGCCCCCTGAGACCCAGTACTTC CASSPGAGPPETQYF TRBJ2-5 . . TRBV18
TGTGCCAGCAGCCTTGGACAGCTTTACGGAAACACCATATATTTT CASSLGQLYGNTIYF TRBJ1-3 . . TRBV3-1/TRBV3-2
TGCGCCAGCAGTGAAATAGCGGGTCCCGGGGAGCAGTACTTC CASSEIAGPGEQYF TRBJ2-7 . TRBD2 TRBV10-2
TGCGCCAGCAGTCGCACAAGGACAGCGAACACCGGGGAGCTGTTTTTT CASSRTRTANTGELFF TRBJ2-2 . . TRBV4-1
TGTGCCAGCAGCGTGAGCGGAAATACCCACAATGAGCAGTTCTTC CASSVSGNTHNEQFF TRBJ2-1 . . TRBV7-2
TGTGCCAGCAGCGCCGGTGGGCTGCAAGAGACCCAGTACTTC CASSAGGLQETQYF TRBJ2-5 . . TRBV7-3
TGCAGCGTTGAAAACGGGGGGCGCAGCACTGAAGCTTTCTTT CSVENGGRSTEAFF TRBJ1-1 . . TRBV29-1
TGTGCCAGCTCGTCAAAGACTAGCCACACAGATACGCAGTATTTT CASSSKTSHTDTQYF TRBJ2-3 . TRBD2 TRBV18
TGTGCCAGCAGCTTACGACAGGCCTCTGGAAACACCATATATTTT CASSLRQASGNTIYF TRBJ1-3 . . TRBV7-9
TGTGCCAGCAGGGGAGGCAATCAGCCCCAGCATTTT CASRGGNQPQHF TRBJ1-5 . . TRBV27
TGTGCCAGCAGCGTGGGGGGCGCGGGAGTGGGCGATGAGCAGTTCTTC CASSVGGAGVGDEQFF TRBJ2-1 . . TRBV9
TGTGCCACCAGTGATTTGTCGGCAGGGTTTGGCTACACCTTC CATSDLSAGFGYTF TRBJ1-2 . . TRBV24-1
TGTGCCAGCAGCTCGGGGGGCACAGATACGCAGTATTTT CASSSGGTDTQYF TRBJ2-3 . . TRBV7-3
TGTGCCAGCAGCCTCTGGGGGACAGGGATCACTATCGGAAGCACCATATATTTT CASSLWGTGITIGSTIYF TRBJ1-3 . TRBD1 TRBV28